Included here is one TCR beta chain sequence, with context. The antigen is undetermined. Deletions cut 8 bases from V and 4 bases from J, with 14 bases between. Germline CDR1 reads MDHEN; CDR2 reads SYDVKM. The CDR3 sequence is 13 residues long. The sample is drawn from a study of immune evolution from preneoplasia to lung adenocarcinoma. Study-level points and caveats: Highest clonality occurred in KRAS-mutant, not EGFR-mutant or double wild-type, nodules.

TCRdb's table, derived via immunoSEQ multiplex PCR, lists solely in-frame clones and lacks some. The table shows some 10,000 clones, with roughly 90% occurring only once. The receptor was derived from a person between 65 and 79 years old with invasive lung adenocarcinoma. The sample taken for sequencing was FFPE invasive lung adenocarcinoma tissue. The chain is built from TRBV28 and TRBJ1-2; tentative D call: TRBD1 (6 bases). The CDR3 region has the DNA TGTGCCAGCTTCGGGACACGATTCTATGGCTACACCTTC. It codes for CASFGTRFYGYTF.